This T cell receptor (beta chain) was recorded in a study of blood T cell repertoires in COVID-19. As for the study in general: Collection of acute and convalescent COVID-19 samples took place in the United States, Italy and Spain.

CDR1 and CDR2 (germline): SGHAT, FQNNGV. The J segment lost 2 bases and the V segment lost 1 base, leaving 4 bases of the junction unmatched. This CDR3 comprises 15 residues. The repertoire was sequenced with immunoSEQ multiplex PCR; TCRdb's copy has only in-frame clones and lacks some. The profile shows 200,000 to 250,000 clones, 70% to 85% of them singletons. In assigning cohorts, the study relied on participant-reported clinical history. Recovery among Cohort 3 donors was established by two negative PCRs, clearance, or symptom resolution. Sequenced sample: PBMCs or T cells enriched from blood (not recorded which). This sequence was found in a woman aged 60-75 years who had recovered from COVID-19. This rearrangement joins TRBV11-2 to TRBJ1-2, with TRBD1 identical over 7 bases. In DNA form, the CDR3 reads TGTGCCAGCAGCTTAGCGGACAGGCCAAACTATGGCTACACCTTC. Its translation is CASSLADRPNYGYTF.